These T cell receptor beta chains were read from a single sample in a study of prognosis after radiotherapy for stage I lung cancer. TCRdb re-called the multiplex PCR reads through MiXCR, storing one row per CDR3 protein. The data show fewer than 40,000 distinct CDR3 sequences, less than 40% seen once. This specimen consisted of PBMCs, obtained before or after stereotactic body radiation therapy (not recorded which). Source of these receptors: a donor aged 50 or older with non-small cell lung cancer. CDR3s include the opening cysteine and the closing phenylalanine or tryptophan. The order of the fields is D gene, J gene, clone size, V gene, CDR3 DNA, CDR3 protein. The D gene is left open where the match is weak. Not all rows give a size; the values are once, few, many and, for expanded clones, a class.

d_gene: .
j_gene: TRBJ2-3
abundance: many
v_gene: TRBV7-6
CDR3nt: TGTGCCAGCAGTGGCTACGGCACAGATACGCAGTATTTT
CDR3aa: CASSGYGTDTQYF

d_gene: TRBD1
j_gene: TRBJ2-7
abundance: many
v_gene: TRBV30
CDR3nt: TGTGCCTGGAGTGGGACAGGGGGCCCGAGGACCTACGAGCAGTACTTC
CDR3aa: CAWSGTGGPRTYEQYF

d_gene: TRBD1
j_gene: TRBJ2-1
abundance: many
v_gene: TRBV12-3/TRBV12-4
CDR3nt: TGTGCCAGCACCCCAGGACAGGGACGCTCCTACAATGAGCAGTTCTTC
CDR3aa: CASTPGQGRSYNEQFF

d_gene: TRBD1
j_gene: TRBJ1-1
abundance: many
v_gene: TRBV7-9
CDR3nt: TGTGCCAGCAGCCAAGGACAGGGGTACACTGAAGCTTTCTTT
CDR3aa: CASSQGQGYTEAFF

d_gene: .
j_gene: TRBJ1-2
abundance: many
v_gene: TRBV11-3
CDR3nt: TGTGCCAGCAGCCCGGGGACGGTCTATGGCTACACCTTC
CDR3aa: CASSPGTVYGYTF

d_gene: .
j_gene: TRBJ2-6
abundance: many
v_gene: TRBV6-5
CDR3nt: TGTGCCAGCAGTTACAACTCTGGGGCCAACGTCCTGACTTTC
CDR3aa: CASSYNSGANVLTF

d_gene: .
j_gene: TRBJ2-3
abundance: medium-sized
v_gene: TRBV20-1
CDR3nt: TGCAGTGCTAGACACAGGGGGGGCGGCACAGATACGCAGTATTTT
CDR3aa: CSARHRGGGTDTQYF

d_gene: TRBD2
j_gene: TRBJ2-7
abundance: many
v_gene: TRBV4-1
CDR3nt: TGCGCCAGCAGCCACCCCGGCGCTAGCGGCTCCTACGAGCAGTACTTC
CDR3aa: CASSHPGASGSYEQYF

d_gene: .
j_gene: TRBJ2-7
abundance: .
v_gene: TRBV27
CDR3nt: TGTGCCAGCAGTTTATTAAGGGCAGGGCTCGACGAGCAGTACTTC
CDR3aa: CASSLLRAGLDEQYF

d_gene: .
j_gene: TRBJ1-1
abundance: many
v_gene: TRBV3-1
CDR3nt: TGTGCCAGCAGCCATCCTGGGCACGGGGACACTGAAGCTTTCTTT
CDR3aa: CASSHPGHGDTEAFF

d_gene: .
j_gene: TRBJ2-3
abundance: few
v_gene: TRBV5-4
CDR3nt: TGTGCCAGCAGCTTGAGGGGAGCAGATACGCAGTATTTT
CDR3aa: CASSLRGADTQYF

d_gene: .
j_gene: TRBJ1-1
abundance: many
v_gene: TRBV6-1
CDR3nt: TGTGCCAGCAAGACAGGCATTGAAGCTTTCTTT
CDR3aa: CASKTGIEAFF

d_gene: .
j_gene: TRBJ1-6
abundance: many
v_gene: TRBV7-8
CDR3nt: TGTGCCAGCAGGGCCCCGGGGGTCCCCAATTCACCCCTCCACTTT
CDR3aa: CASRAPGVPNSPLHF

d_gene: .
j_gene: TRBJ2-7
abundance: many
v_gene: TRBV20-1
CDR3nt: TGCAGTGCTCCTGATACAGGGACTATCGAGCAGTACTTC
CDR3aa: CSAPDTGTIEQYF

d_gene: .
j_gene: TRBJ2-2
abundance: many
v_gene: TRBV24-1
CDR3nt: TGTGCCACCAGTGATCCCGCACTAGGGACCGGGGAGCTGTTTTTT
CDR3aa: CATSDPALGTGELFF

d_gene: .
j_gene: TRBJ1-4
abundance: many
v_gene: TRBV20-1
CDR3nt: TGCAGTGCTAGAGATCGGTTGTGGGAGGCGACTAATGAAAAACTGTTTTTT
CDR3aa: CSARDRLWEATNEKLFF

d_gene: .
j_gene: TRBJ1-6
abundance: many
v_gene: TRBV10-3
CDR3nt: TGTGCCATCAGTGGACAGGATAATTCACCCCTCCACTTT
CDR3aa: CAISGQDNSPLHF

d_gene: TRBD1
j_gene: TRBJ2-7
abundance: many
v_gene: TRBV5-1
CDR3nt: TGCGCCAGCAGCCTGACACCCGGGACAGAAACCTACGAGCAGTACTTC
CDR3aa: CASSLTPGTETYEQYF

d_gene: .
j_gene: TRBJ2-3
abundance: many
v_gene: TRBV19
CDR3nt: TGTGCCAGTAGTATTGGGACCGTCACAGATACGCAGTATTTT
CDR3aa: CASSIGTVTDTQYF

d_gene: TRBD2
j_gene: TRBJ2-3
abundance: .
v_gene: TRBV6-1
CDR3nt: TGTGCCAGCAGTGAAGGGTTACTAGCGATTCCCACCACAGATACGCAGTATTTT
CDR3aa: CASSEGLLAIPTTDTQYF

d_gene: TRBD1
j_gene: TRBJ2-2
abundance: many
v_gene: TRBV24-1
CDR3nt: TGTGCCACCAGTTTCGGGACAGGGGACCCCACCGGGGAGCTGTTTTTT
CDR3aa: CATSFGTGDPTGELFF

d_gene: .
j_gene: TRBJ1-1
abundance: .
v_gene: TRBV7-9
CDR3nt: TGTGCCAGCAGCTTAAAAGAGGGTCGAGACGGAGCTTTCTTT
CDR3aa: CASSLKEGRDGAFF

d_gene: .
j_gene: TRBJ2-7
abundance: .
v_gene: TRBV6-1
CDR3nt: TGTGCCAGCAGTGCCTGGACAAGTCACTACGAGCAGTACTTC
CDR3aa: CASSAWTSHYEQYF

d_gene: TRBD2
j_gene: TRBJ2-2
abundance: .
v_gene: TRBV28
CDR3nt: TGTGCCAGCAGTTCCCTAGCGGGAGTCGTCACCGGGGAGCTGTTTTTT
CDR3aa: CASSSLAGVVTGELFF

d_gene: TRBD1
j_gene: TRBJ2-7
abundance: many
v_gene: TRBV3-1
CDR3nt: TGTGCCAGCAGCCAAGGGACAGGGGGAACCTACGAGCAGTACTTC
CDR3aa: CASSQGTGGTYEQYF

d_gene: TRBD2
j_gene: TRBJ2-2
abundance: many
v_gene: TRBV7-2
CDR3nt: TGTGCCAGCAGCGGAAGCGGGGGGGGCACCGGGGAGCTGTTTTTT
CDR3aa: CASSGSGGGTGELFF

d_gene: .
j_gene: TRBJ1-5
abundance: many
v_gene: TRBV2
CDR3nt: TGTGCCAGCAGTGATTGGGCAAGCCAGCCCCAGCATTTT
CDR3aa: CASSDWASQPQHF

d_gene: TRBD2
j_gene: TRBJ2-2
abundance: .
v_gene: TRBV12-3/TRBV12-4
CDR3nt: TGTGCCAGCAGCCTTAGCGGGGCTGTTACCGGGGAGCTGTTTTTT
CDR3aa: CASSLSGAVTGELFF

d_gene: .
j_gene: TRBJ1-1
abundance: .
v_gene: TRBV15
CDR3nt: TGTGTCACCAGCAGAGATAGGGTGAGGGCCGCTGAAGCTTTCTTT
CDR3aa: CVTSRDRVRAAEAFF

d_gene: .
j_gene: TRBJ1-2
abundance: many
v_gene: TRBV2
CDR3nt: TGTGCCAGCAGTGAAAAGGGTACTAACTATGGCTACACCTTC
CDR3aa: CASSEKGTNYGYTF

d_gene: TRBD1
j_gene: TRBJ2-3
abundance: many
v_gene: TRBV12-3/TRBV12-4
CDR3nt: TGTGCCAGTAAAGCACAGGGGGTGGATACGCAGTATTTT
CDR3aa: CASKAQGVDTQYF

d_gene: .
j_gene: TRBJ2-3
abundance: many
v_gene: TRBV27
CDR3nt: TGTGCCAGCGGCATTAGGGTTGGTACGCAGTATTTT
CDR3aa: CASGIRVGTQYF